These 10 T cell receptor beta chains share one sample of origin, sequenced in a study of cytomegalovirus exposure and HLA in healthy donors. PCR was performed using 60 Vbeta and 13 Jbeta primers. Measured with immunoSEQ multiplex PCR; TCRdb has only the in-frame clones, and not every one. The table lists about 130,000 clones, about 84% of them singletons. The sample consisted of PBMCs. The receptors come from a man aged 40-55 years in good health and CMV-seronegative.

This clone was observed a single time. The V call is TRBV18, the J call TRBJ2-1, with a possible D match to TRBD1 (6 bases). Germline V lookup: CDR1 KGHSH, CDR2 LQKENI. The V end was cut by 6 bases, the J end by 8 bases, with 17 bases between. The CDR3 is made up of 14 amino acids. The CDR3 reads CASSHTQNRDEQFF. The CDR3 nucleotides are TGTGCCAGCTCCCACACACAAAACAGGGATGAGCAGTTCTTC.

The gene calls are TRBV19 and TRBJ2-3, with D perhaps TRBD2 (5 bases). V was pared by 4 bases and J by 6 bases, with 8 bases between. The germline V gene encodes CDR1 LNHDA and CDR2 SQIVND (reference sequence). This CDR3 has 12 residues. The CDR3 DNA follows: TGTGCCAGTAGTAGATCGGGGGATACGCAGTATTTT. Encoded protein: CASSRSGDTQYF.

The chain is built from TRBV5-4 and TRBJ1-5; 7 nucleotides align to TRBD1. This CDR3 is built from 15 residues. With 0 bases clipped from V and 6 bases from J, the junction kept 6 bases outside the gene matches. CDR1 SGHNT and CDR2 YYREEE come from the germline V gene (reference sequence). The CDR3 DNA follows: TGTGCCAGCAGCTTGGATGGACAGGAATCTCAGCCCCAGCATTTT. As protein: CASSLDGQESQPQHF. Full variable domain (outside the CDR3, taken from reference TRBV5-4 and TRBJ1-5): ETGVTQSPTHLIKTRGQQVTLRCSSQSGHNTVSWYQQALGQGPQFIFQYYREEENGRGNFPPRFSGLQFPNYSSELNVNALELDDSALYLCASSLDGQESQPQHFGDGTRLSIL.

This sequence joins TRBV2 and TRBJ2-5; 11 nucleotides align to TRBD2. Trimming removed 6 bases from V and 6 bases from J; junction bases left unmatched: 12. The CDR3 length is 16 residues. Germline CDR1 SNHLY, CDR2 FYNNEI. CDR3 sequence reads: CASRETSSGGLKTQYF. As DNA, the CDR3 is TGTGCCAGCAGAGAGACGTCTAGCGGGGGGTTAAAGACCCAGTACTTC.

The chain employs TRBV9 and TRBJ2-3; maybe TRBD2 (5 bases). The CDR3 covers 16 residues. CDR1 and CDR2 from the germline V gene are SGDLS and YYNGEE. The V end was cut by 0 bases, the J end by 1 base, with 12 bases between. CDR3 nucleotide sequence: TGTGCCAGCAGCGTAGGGCGGGCAGGCCGCACAGATACGCAGTATTTT. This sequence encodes CASSVGRAGRTDTQYF.

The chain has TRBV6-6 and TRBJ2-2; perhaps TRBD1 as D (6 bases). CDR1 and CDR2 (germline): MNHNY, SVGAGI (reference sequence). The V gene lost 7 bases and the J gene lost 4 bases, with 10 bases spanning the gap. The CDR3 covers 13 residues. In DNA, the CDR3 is TGTGCCAGCACAGGGGCGACCACCGGGGAGCTGTTTTTT. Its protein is CASTGATTGELFF.

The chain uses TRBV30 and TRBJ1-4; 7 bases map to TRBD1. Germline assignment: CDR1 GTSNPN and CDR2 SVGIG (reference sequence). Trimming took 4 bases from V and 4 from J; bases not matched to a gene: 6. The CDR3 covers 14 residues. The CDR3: CAWTGDSFNEKLFF. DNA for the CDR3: TGTGCCTGGACCGGGGACAGTTTTAATGAAAAACTGTTTTTT.

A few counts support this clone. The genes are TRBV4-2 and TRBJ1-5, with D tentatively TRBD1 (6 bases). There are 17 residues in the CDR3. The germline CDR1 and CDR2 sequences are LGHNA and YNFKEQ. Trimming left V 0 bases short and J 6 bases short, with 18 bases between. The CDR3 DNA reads TGTGCCAGCAGCCAAGATCCAGGGCAGGGGTTCCGTCAGCCCCAGCATTTT. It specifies CASSQDPGQGFRQPQHF.

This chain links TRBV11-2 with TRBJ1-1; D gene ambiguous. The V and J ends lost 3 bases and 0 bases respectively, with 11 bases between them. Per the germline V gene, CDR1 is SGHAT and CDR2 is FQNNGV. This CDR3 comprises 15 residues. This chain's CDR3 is CASSLNLALNTEAFF. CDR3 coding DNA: TGTGCCAGCAGCTTGAATTTGGCCCTGAACACTGAAGCTTTCTTT.

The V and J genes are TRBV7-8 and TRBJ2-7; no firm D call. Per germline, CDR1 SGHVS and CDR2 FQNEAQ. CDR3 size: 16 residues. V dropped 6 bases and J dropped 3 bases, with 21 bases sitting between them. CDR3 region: CASSPGWVGESYEQYF. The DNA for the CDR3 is TGTGCCAGCAGTCCAGGTTGGGTCGGCGAAAGCTACGAGCAGTACTTC.